This TCR beta chain originates from a study of post-analysis software for immune sequencing data. Looking at the study overall: The disease courses spanned relapsing-remitting, secondary progressive and progressive-relapsing forms of multiple sclerosis. Whole-study results and caveats: Roughly five TRBV segments appeared more often in patients than in controls, and TRBV5-6, TRBV5-1 and TRBV20-1 were among these. When compared against controls, multiple sclerosis patients showed significantly lower normalized Chao1 diversity.

Germline CDR1 is ENHRY and CDR2 is SYGVKD. The V gene end was trimmed by 11 bases and the J gene end by 2 bases; junction bases not matched to a gene: 5. The CDR3 spans 14 residues. Every TCR beta cDNA library bore unique molecular identifiers. In TCRdb, the PCR reads were re-called with MiXCR into one record per CDR3 protein. The sample has about 260,000 distinct CDR3 sequences, 30% to 45% seen once. This clonotype was counted ten times or more. Its antigen is as yet unknown. Material: blood. The J gene is TRBJ2-1, the V gene TRBV10-3; 11 nucleotides agree with TRBD2. This sequence originates from a girl aged 10-17 years with multiple sclerosis. The CDR3 bases are TGTGCCGCGCGACTAGCGGGGCCCTACAATGAGCAGTTCTTC. It encodes CAARLAGPYNEQFF.